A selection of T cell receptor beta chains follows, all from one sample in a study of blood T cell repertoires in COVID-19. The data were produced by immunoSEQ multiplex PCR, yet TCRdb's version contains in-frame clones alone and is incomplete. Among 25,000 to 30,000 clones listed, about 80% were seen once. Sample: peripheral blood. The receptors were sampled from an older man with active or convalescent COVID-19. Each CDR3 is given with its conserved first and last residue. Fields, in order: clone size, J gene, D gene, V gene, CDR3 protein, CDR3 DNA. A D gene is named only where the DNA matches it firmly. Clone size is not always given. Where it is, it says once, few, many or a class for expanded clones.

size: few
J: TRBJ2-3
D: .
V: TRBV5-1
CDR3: CASSLAAGPTDTQYF
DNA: TGCGCCAGCAGCCTCGCAGCGGGCCCCACAGATACGCAGTATTTT

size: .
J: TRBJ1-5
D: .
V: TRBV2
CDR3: CASSAQSGASQPQHF
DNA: TGTGCCAGCAGTGCCCAATCCGGAGCGAGTCAGCCCCAGCATTTT

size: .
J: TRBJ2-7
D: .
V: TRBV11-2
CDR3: CASSVDKVGEQYF
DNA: TGTGCCAGCAGTGTGGACAAAGTCGGGGAGCAGTACTTC

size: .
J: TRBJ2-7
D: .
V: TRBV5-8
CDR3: CASSRGLGLYEQYF
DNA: TGTGCCAGCAGCCGGGGACTTGGATTGTACGAGCAGTACTTC

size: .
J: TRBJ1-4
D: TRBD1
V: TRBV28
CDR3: CATHRGRDEKLFF
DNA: TGTGCCACGCACAGGGGACGGGACGAAAAACTGTTTTTT

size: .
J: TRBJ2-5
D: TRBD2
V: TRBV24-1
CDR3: CATSDSASGKETQYF
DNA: TGTGCCACCAGTGATTCGGCTAGCGGGAAGGAGACCCAGTACTTC

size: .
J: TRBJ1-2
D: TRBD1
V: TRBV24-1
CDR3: CATSDQSLRGQGNYGYTF
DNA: TGTGCCACCAGTGATCAAAGCTTAAGGGGACAGGGGAACTATGGCTACACCTTC

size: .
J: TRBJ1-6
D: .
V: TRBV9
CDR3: CASSVASGQTDNSPLHF
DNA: TGTGCCAGCAGCGTAGCCTCTGGTCAGACTGATAATTCACCCCTCCACTTT

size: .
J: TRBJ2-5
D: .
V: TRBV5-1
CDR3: CASSFKETQYF
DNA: TGCGCCAGCAGCTTTAAAGAGACCCAGTACTTC

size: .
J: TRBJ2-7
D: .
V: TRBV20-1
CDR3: CSATVLSEQYF
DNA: TGCAGTGCTACGGTCCTGAGCGAGCAGTACTTC

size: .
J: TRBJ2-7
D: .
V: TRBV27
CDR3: CASSLERSGTSEQYF
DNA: TGTGCCAGCAGTTTAGAAAGGAGCGGTACCTCCGAGCAGTACTTC

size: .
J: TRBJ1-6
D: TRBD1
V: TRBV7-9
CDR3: CASSTGTDYNSPLHF
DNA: TGTGCCAGCAGCACAGGGACAGACTATAATTCACCCCTCCACTTT

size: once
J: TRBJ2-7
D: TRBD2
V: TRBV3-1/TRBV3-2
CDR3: CASSQGGRVSYEQYF
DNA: TGTGCCAGCAGCCAGGGCGGGAGGGTCTCCTACGAGCAGTACTTC

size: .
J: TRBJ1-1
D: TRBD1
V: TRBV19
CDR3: CASAIWDRGEAFF
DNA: TGTGCCAGCGCTATATGGGACAGGGGGGAAGCTTTCTTT

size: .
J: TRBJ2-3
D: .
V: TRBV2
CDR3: CASSQGLGTDTQYF
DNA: TGTGCCAGCAGCCAGGGGCTAGGCACAGATACGCAGTATTTT

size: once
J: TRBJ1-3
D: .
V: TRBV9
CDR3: CASSASGHHSGNTIYF
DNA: TGTGCCAGCAGCGCCTCGGGACACCACTCTGGAAACACCATATATTTT

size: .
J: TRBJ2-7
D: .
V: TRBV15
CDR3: CATSPQGPARSYEQYF
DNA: TGTGCCACCAGCCCACAGGGACCTGCACGGTCCTACGAGCAGTACTTC

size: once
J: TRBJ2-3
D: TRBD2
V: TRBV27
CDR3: CASRSPGLGLYF
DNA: TGTGCCAGCAGATCCCCGGGACTAGGTCTGTATTTT

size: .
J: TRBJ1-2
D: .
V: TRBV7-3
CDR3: CASSLNRNGYGYTF
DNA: TGTGCCAGCAGCTTAAACAGAAATGGCTATGGCTACACCTTC

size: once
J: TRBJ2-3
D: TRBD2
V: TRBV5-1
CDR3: CASSLVASGRATDTQYF
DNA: TGCGCCAGCAGCTTGGTGGCTAGCGGGAGGGCAACAGATACGCAGTATTTT

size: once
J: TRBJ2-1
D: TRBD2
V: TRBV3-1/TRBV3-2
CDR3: CASSQVSGGRSYNEQFF
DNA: TGTGCCAGCAGCCAAGTCTCGGGCGGGAGATCCTACAATGAGCAGTTCTTC

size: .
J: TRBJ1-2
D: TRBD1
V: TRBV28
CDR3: CASSLRQGRYGYTF
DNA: TGTGCCAGCAGTCTCCGACAGGGGCGCTATGGCTACACCTTC

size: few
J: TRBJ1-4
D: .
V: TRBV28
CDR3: CASSLASTNEKLFF
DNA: TGTGCCAGCAGTTTGGCCAGTACCAATGAAAAACTGTTTTTT

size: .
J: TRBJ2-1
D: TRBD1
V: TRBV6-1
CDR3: CASSVGTGVGKNEQFF
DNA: TGTGCCAGCAGTGTAGGGACAGGAGTAGGGAAGAATGAGCAGTTCTTC

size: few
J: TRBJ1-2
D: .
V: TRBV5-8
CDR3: CASSDNGGGYTF
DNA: TGTGCCAGCAGCGATAATGGAGGAGGCTACACCTTC

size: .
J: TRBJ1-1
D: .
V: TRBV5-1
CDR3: CASSLDPSRVNTEAFF
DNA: TGCGCCAGCAGCTTGGATCCGTCTCGAGTAAACACTGAAGCTTTCTTT

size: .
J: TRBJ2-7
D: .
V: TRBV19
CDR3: CASSMHGQQQYF
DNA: TGTGCCAGTAGTATGCATGGACAGCAACAGTACTTC

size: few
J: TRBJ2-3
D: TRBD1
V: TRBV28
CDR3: CASRTNMQGAGTQYF
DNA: TGTGCCAGCAGAACGAACATGCAGGGGGCGGGTACGCAGTATTTT

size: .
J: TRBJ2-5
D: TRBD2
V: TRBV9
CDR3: CASSRALNRGEQETQYF
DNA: TGTGCCAGCAGCCGCGCGTTGAACCGGGGGGAGCAAGAGACCCAGTACTTC

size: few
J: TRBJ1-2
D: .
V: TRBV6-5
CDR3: CASRTGGYGYTF
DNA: TGTGCCAGCAGAACCGGGGGGTATGGCTACACCTTC

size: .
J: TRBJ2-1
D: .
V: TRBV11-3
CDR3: CASSLLGRSSYNEQFF
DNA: TGTGCCAGCAGCCTCTTAGGTCGGAGCTCCTACAATGAGCAGTTCTTC

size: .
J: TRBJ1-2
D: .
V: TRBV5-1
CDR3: CASSPSGRVEGGYTF
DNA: TGCGCCAGCAGCCCCTCAGGGAGGGTAGAGGGTGGCTACACCTTC

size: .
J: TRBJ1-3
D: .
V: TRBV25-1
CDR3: CASSGGPTIAGNTIYF
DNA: TGTGCCAGCAGTGGAGGGCCTACTATCGCTGGAAACACCATATATTTT

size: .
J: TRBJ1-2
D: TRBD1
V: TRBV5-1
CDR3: CASSLGQGANYGYTF
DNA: TGCGCCAGCAGCTTGGGACAGGGGGCCAACTATGGCTACACCTTC

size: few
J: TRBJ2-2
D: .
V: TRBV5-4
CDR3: CASSFSQGTPGELFF
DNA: TGTGCCAGCAGCTTTTCCCAGGGTACCCCCGGGGAGCTGTTTTTT

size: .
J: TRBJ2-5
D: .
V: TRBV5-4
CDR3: CASSLGAQETQYF
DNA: TGTGCCAGCAGCTTGGGAGCGCAAGAGACCCAGTACTTC

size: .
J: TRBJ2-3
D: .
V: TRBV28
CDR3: CASGEDSTDTQYF
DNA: TGTGCCAGTGGGGAGGACAGCACAGATACGCAGTATTTT

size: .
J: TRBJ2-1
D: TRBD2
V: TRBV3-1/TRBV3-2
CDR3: CASSRSGTSGSYEQFF
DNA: TGTGCCAGCAGCCGCTCAGGGACTAGCGGGAGTTATGAGCAGTTCTTC

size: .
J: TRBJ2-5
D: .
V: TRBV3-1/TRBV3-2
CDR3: CASSQEWAVAGETQYF
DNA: TGTGCCAGCAGCCAAGAGTGGGCAGTCGCAGGAGAGACCCAGTACTTC

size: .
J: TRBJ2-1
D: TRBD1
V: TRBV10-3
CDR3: CAISRGTGGETYNEQFF
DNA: TGTGCCATCAGTAGGGGGACAGGGGGCGAAACTTACAATGAGCAGTTCTTC

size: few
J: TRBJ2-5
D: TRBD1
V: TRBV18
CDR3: CASSPGTGTKETQYF
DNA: TGTGCCAGCTCCCCGGGGACAGGGACGAAAGAGACCCAGTACTTC

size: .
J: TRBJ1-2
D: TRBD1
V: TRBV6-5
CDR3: CASSWGGQGYGYTF
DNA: TGTGCCAGCAGTTGGGGAGGACAGGGCTATGGCTACACCTTC

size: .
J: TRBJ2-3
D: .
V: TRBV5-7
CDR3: CASSLVSGSTDTQYF
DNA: TGTGCCAGCAGCTTGGTTTCGGGGAGCACAGATACGCAGTATTTT

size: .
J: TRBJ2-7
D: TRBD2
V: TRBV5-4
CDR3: CASSVILAGARNEQYF
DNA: TGTGCCAGCAGCGTGATCTTAGCGGGAGCGAGGAACGAGCAGTACTTC

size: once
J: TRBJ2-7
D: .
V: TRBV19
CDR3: CASKVMGGARGEQYF
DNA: TGTGCCAGTAAGGTGATGGGGGGAGCAAGGGGCGAGCAGTACTTC

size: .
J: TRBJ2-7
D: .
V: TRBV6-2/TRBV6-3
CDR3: CASSFLTGFDEQYF
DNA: TGTGCCAGCAGTTTCCTGACTGGGTTCGACGAGCAGTACTTC

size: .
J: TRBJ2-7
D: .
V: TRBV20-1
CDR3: CSASGVYEQYF
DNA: TGCAGTGCTAGCGGGGTTTACGAGCAGTACTTC

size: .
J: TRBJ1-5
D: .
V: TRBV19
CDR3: CASAGGRNQPQHF
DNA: TGTGCCAGCGCCGGGGGGCGGAATCAGCCCCAGCATTTT

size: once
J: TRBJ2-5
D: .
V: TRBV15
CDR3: CATSNRVGSDWETQYF
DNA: TGTGCCACCAGCAACAGGGTGGGGAGTGATTGGGAGACCCAGTACTTC

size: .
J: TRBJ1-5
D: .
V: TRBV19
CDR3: CASSIHSQPQHF
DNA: TGTGCCAGTAGTATTCATAGTCAGCCCCAGCATTTT

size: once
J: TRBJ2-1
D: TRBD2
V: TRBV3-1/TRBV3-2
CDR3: CASSQKLAGVSFEQFF
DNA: TGTGCCAGCAGCCAGAAACTAGCGGGAGTGTCGTTTGAGCAGTTCTTC

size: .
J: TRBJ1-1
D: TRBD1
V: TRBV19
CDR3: CASSPMGQLNTEAFF
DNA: TGTGCCAGTAGTCCGATGGGACAGCTGAACACTGAAGCTTTCTTT

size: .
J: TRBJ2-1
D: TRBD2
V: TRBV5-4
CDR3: CASSHRDYYEQFF
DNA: TGTGCCAGCAGCCACCGGGACTACTATGAGCAGTTCTTC

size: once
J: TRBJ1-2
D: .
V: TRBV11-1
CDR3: CASSLPGIYGYTF
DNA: TGTGCCAGCAGCTTACCAGGGATCTATGGCTACACCTTC

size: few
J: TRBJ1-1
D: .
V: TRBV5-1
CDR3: CASSMQGLNEAFF
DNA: TGCGCCAGCAGCATGCAGGGGCTGAATGAAGCTTTCTTT

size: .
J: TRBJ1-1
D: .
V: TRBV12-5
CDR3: CASGSGLSTEAFF
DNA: TGTGCTAGTGGTTCAGGGCTTAGCACTGAAGCTTTCTTT